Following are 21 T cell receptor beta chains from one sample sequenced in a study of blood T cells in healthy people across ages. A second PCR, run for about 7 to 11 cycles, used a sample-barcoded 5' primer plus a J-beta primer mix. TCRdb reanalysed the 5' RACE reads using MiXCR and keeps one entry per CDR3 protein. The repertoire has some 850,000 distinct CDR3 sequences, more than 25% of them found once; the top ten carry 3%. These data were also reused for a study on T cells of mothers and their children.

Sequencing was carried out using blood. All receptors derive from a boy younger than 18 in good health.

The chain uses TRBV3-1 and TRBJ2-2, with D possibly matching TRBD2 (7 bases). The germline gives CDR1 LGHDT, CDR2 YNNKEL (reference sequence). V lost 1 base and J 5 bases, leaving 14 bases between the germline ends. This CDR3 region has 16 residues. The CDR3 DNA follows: TGTGCCAGCAGCCAAGGGCGCGGGGGACAAACCGGGGAGCTGTTTTTT. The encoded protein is CASSQGRGGQTGELFF.

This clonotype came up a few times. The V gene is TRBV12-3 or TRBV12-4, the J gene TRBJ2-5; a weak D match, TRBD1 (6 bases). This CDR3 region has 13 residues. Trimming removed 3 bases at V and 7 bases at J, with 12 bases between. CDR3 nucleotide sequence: TGTGCCAGCAGTTTCCAGGGGCGAGGGACCCAGTACTTC. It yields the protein CASSFQGRGTQYF.

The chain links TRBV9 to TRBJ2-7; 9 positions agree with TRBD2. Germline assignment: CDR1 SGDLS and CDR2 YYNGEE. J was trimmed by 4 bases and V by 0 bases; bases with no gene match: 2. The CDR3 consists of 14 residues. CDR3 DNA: TGTGCCAGCAGCGTAGGCGGGGGGGAATACGAGCAGTACTTC. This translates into CASSVGGGEYEQYF.

The CDR3 here is CAWSDRGYFGQLFF. For the CDR3, the DNA is TGTGCCTGGAGTGACAGGGGGTATTTCGGCCAACTGTTTTTT. This chain joins TRBV30 and TRBJ1-4, with 8 nucleotides matching TRBD1. V was pared by 1 base and J by 12 bases, with 10 bases of the junction left unmatched. This CDR3 is 14 amino acids long. The germline gives CDR1 GTSNPN, CDR2 SVGIG (reference sequence).

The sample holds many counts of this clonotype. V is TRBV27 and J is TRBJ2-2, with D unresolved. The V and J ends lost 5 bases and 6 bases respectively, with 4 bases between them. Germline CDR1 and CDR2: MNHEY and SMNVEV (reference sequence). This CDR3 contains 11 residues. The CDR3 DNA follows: TGTGCCAGCAGTGGGGCCGGGGAGCTGTTTTTT. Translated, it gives CASSGAGELFF.

The CDR3 sequence is CASSLDSSSRSPLHF. CDR3 nucleotides: TGTGCCAGCAGCTTAGACAGTAGTAGTAGGTCACCCCTCCACTTT. The chain uses TRBV7-2 and TRBJ1-6; D is uncertain. This CDR3 is 15 amino acids long. The V and J ends lost 1 base and 10 bases respectively, with 14 bases between them. Germline CDR1 is SGHTA and CDR2 is FQGNSA.

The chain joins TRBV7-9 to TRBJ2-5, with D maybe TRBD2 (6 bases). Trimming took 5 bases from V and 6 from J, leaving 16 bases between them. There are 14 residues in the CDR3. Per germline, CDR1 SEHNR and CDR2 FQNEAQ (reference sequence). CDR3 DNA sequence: TGTGCCAGCAGCCCCTTCGGGGGTCTGAAGACCCAGTACTTC. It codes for CASSPFGGLKTQYF.

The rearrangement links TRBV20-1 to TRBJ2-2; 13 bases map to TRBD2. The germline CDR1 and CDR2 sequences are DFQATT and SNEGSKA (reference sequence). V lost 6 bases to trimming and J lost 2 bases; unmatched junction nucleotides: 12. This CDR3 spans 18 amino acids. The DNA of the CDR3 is TGCAGTGCGCACCAGAGGACTAGCGGGGGCCCAAACACCGGGGAGCTGTTTTTT. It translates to CSAHQRTSGGPNTGELFF.

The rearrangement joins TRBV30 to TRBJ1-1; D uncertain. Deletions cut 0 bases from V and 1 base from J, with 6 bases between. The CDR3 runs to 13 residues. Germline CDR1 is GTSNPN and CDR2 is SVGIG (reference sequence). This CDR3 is CAWSVNQNTEAFF. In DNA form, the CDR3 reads TGTGCCTGGAGTGTGAACCAGAACACTGAAGCTTTCTTT. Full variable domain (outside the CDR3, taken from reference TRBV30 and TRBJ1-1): SQTIHQWPATLVQPVGSPLSLECTVEGTSNPNLYWYRQAAGRGLQLLFYSVGIGQISSEVPQNLSASRPQDRQFILSSKKLLLSDSGFYLCAWSVNQNTEAFFGQGTRLTVV.

CDR3 residues: CSVRTSGSYEQYV. CDR3 DNA sequence: TGCAGCGTCAGGACTAGCGGGAGCTACGAGCAGTACGTC. The chain links TRBV29-1 to TRBJ2-7; TRBD2 aligns across 13 bases. V trimming: 6 bases; J trimming: 3 bases; junction bases outside the gene matches: 2. Germline V gene sequence: CDR1 SQVTM, CDR2 ANQGSEA. The CDR3 spans 13 residues.

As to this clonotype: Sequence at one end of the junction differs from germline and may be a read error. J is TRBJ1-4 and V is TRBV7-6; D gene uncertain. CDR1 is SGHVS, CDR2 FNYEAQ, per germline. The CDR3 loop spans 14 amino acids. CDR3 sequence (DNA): TGTGCCAGCAGCCGCGCACAGCAAAATGAAAAACTGGTTTTT. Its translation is CASSRAQQNEKLVF.

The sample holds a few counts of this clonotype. The CDR3 loop is CSVEDLRGRVDTQYF. The DNA for the CDR3 is TGCAGCGTTGAAGATCTGAGGGGTAGGGTAGATACGCAGTATTTT. This chain links TRBV29-1 with TRBJ2-3; D might be TRBD1 or TRBD2, each matching 5 bases. Looked up from germline, CDR1 is SQVTM and CDR2 is ANQGSEA. This CDR3 region has 15 residues. Trimming stripped 0 bases from V and 5 bases from J, with 15 bases between.

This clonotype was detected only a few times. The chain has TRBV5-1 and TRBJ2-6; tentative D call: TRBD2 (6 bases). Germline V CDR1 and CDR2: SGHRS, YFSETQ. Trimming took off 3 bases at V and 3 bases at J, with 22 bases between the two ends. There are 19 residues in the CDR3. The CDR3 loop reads CASSSRPDGEVNGANVLTF. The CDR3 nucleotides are TGCGCCAGCAGCTCTAGGCCCGATGGGGAGGTAAATGGGGCCAACGTCCTGACTTTC.

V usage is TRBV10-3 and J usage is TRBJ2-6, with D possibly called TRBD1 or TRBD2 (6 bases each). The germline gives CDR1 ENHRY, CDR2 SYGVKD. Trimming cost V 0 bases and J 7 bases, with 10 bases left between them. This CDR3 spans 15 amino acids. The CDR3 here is CAISESRGAANVLTF. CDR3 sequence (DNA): TGTGCCATCAGTGAGTCGAGGGGGGCAGCCAACGTCCTGACTTTC.

The CDR3 sequence is CATSDRGRGLKNTGELFF. CDR3 in DNA: TGTGCCACCAGTGACCGCGGACGGGGCCTAAAGAACACCGGGGAGCTGTTTTTT. This chain connects TRBV24-1 to TRBJ2-2; D is tentatively TRBD1 or TRBD2 (5 bases each). The CDR3 sequence is 18 residues long. Germline CDR1 reads KGHDR; CDR2 reads SFDVKD. The ends were cut back, 4 bases at V and 1 base at J, with 18 bases in the middle.

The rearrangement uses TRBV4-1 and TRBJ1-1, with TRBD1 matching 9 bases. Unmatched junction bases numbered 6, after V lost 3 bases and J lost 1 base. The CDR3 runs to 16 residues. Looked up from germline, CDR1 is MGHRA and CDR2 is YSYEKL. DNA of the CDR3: TGCGCCAGCAGCCACCGCCAGACAGGGGGGAACACTGAAGCTTTCTTT. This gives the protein CASSHRQTGGNTEAFF.

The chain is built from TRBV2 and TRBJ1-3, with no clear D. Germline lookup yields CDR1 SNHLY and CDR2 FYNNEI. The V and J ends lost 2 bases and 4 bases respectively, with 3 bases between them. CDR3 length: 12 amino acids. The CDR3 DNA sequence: TGTGCCAGCAGTGAATTGGGAAACACCATATATTTT. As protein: CASSELGNTIYF. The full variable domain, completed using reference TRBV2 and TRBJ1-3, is EPEVTQTPSHQVTQMGQEVILRCVPISNHLYFYWYRQILGQKVEFLVSFYNNEISEKSEIFDDQFSVERPDGSNFTLKIRSTKLEDSAMYFCASSELGNTIYFGEGSWLTVV.

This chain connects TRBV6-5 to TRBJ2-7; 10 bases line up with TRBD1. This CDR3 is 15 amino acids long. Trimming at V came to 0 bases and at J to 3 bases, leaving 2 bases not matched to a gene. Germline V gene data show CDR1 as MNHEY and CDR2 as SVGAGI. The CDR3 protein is CASSYSGQGNYEQYF. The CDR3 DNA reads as TGTGCCAGCAGTTACTCGGGACAGGGGAACTACGAGCAGTACTTC.

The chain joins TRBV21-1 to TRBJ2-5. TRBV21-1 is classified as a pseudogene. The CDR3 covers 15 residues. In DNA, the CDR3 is TGTGCCAGCAGTTGGAAGAGAAGAAGCCAAGAGACCCAGTACTTC. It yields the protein CASSWKRRSQETQYF.

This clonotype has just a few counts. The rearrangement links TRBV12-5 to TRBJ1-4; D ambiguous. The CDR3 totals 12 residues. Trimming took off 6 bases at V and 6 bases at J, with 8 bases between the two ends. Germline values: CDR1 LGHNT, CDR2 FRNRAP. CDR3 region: CASGQRDEKLFF. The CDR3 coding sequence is TGTGCTAGTGGGCAGCGGGATGAAAAACTGTTTTTT.

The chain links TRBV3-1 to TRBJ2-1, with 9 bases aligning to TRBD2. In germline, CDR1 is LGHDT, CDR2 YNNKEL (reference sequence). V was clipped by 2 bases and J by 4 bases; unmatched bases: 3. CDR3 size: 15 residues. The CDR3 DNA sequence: TGTGCCAGCAGCCAATCGACTAGCGGATACAATGAGCAGTTCTTC. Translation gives CASSQSTSGYNEQFF.